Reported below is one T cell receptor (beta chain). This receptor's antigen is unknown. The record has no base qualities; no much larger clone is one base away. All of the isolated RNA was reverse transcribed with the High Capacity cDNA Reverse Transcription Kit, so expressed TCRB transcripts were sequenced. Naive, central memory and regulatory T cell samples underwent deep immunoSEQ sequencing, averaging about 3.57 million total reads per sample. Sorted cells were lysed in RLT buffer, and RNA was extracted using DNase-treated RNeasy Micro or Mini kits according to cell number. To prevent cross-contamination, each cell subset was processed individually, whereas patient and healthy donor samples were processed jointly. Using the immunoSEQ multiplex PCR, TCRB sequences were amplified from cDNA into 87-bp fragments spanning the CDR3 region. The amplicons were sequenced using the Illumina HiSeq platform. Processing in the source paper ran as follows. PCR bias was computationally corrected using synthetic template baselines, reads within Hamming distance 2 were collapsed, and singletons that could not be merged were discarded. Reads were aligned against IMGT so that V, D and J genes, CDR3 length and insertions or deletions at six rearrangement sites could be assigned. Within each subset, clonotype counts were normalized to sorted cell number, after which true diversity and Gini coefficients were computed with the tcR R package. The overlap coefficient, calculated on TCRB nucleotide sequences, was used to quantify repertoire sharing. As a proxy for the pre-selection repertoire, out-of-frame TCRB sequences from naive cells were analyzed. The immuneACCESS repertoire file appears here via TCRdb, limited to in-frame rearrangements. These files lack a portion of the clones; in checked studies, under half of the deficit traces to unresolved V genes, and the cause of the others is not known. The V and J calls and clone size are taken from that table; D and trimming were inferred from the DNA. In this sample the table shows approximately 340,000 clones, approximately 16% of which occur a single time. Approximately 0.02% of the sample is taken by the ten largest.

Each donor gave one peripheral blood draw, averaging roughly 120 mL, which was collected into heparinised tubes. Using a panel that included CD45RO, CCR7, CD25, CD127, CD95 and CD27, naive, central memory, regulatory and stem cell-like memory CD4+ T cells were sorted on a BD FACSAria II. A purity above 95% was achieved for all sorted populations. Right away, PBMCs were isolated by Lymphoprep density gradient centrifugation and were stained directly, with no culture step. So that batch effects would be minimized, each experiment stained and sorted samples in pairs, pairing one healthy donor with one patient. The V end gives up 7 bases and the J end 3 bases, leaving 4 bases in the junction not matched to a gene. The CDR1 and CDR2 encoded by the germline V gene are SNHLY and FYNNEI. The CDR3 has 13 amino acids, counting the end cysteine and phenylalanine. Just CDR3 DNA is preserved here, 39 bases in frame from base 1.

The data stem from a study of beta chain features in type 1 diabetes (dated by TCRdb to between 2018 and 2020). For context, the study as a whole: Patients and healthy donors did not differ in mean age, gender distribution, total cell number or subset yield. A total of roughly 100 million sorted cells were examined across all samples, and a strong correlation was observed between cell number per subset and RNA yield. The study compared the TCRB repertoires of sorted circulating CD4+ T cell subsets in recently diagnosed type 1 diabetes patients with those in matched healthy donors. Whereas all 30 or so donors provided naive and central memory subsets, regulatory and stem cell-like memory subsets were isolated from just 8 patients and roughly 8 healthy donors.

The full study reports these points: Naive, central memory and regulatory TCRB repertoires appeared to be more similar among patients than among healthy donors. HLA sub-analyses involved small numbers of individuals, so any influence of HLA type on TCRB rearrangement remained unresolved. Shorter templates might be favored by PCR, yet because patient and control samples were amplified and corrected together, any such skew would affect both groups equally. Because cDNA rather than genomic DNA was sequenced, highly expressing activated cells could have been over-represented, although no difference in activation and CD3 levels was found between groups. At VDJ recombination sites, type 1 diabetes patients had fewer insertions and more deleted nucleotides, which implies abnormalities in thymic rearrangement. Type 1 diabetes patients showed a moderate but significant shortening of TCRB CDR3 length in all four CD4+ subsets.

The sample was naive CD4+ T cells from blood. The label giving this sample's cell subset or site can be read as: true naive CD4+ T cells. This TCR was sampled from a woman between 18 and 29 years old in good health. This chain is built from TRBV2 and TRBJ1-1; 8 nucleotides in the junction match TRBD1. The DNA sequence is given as TGTGCCAGCATTAAGGACAGGGACACTGAAGCTTTCTTT. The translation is CASIKDRDTEAFF.